This TCR beta chain comes out of a study of blood T cell repertoires in COVID-19. Overall study: The analysed material was cDNA or gDNA that came from T cells, B-cell-depleted T cells, or PBMCs.

Patients from Seattle were sampled longitudinally, starting during active infection. Germline loops: CDR1 SGHTA, CDR2 FQGNSA. This CDR3 is 18 amino acids long. Trimming removed 1 base at V and 0 bases at J, with 16 bases between. In the original analysis: Estimation of nucleated cell counts was performed using reference gene primer amplification. Some clones are missing from TCRdb's copy, which holds only in-frame ones; the method was immunoSEQ multiplex PCR. That table supplies the V and J calls and clone size; D and trimming were determined from the DNA. The sample gives fewer than 300,000 clones, roughly 84% of which show up once; over 1.1% is in the top ten.

The sample comprised peripheral blood. The chain couples TRBV7-2 to TRBJ1-5; a possible D gene is TRBD1 (6 bases). This clonotype was obtained from a human donor with COVID-19, enrolled during active disease. The donor label of this sample is uncertain. CDR3 region: CASSLVGGTMYSNQPQHF. CDR3 bases: TGTGCCAGCAGCTTAGTAGGTGGGACAATGTATAGCAATCAGCCCCAGCATTTT. The full variable domain, with the rest looked up from reference TRBV7-2 and TRBJ1-5, is GAGVSQSPSNKVTEKGKDVELRCDPISGHTALYWYRQSLGQGLEFLIYFQGNSAPDKSGLPSDRFSAERTGGSVSTLTIQRTQQEDSAVYLCASSLVGGTMYSNQPQHFGDGTRLSIL.